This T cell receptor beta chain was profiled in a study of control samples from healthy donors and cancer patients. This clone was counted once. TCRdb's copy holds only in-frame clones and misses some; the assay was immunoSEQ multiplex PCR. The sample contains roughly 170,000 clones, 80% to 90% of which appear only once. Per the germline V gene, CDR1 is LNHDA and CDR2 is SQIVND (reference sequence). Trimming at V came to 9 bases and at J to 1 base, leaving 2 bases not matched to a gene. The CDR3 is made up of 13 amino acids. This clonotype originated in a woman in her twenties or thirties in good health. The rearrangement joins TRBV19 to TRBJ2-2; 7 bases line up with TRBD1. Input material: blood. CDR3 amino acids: CASRDRNTGELFF. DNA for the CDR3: TGTGCCAGCCGGGACAGGAACACCGGGGAGCTGTTTTTT.